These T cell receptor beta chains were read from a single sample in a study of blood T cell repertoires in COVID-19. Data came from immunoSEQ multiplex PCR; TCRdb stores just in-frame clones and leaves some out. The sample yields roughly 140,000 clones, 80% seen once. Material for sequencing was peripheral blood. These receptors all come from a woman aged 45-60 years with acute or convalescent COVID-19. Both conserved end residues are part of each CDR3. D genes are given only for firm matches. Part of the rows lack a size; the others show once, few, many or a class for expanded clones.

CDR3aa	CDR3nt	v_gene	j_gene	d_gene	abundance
CASSLAESRPQHF	TGTGCCAGCAGCTTAGCGGAGTCTAGGCCCCAGCATTTT	TRBV7-9	TRBJ1-5	NA	NA
CASSLPLLGGDSSYEQYF	TGTGCCAGCAGCTTACCCCTTCTAGGCGGGGATAGCTCCTACGAGCAGTACTTC	TRBV7-9	TRBJ2-7	NA	NA
CASSLGGFPNEKLFF	TGTGCCAGCAGCTTAGGAGGGTTCCCTAATGAAAAACTGTTTTTT	TRBV7-9	TRBJ1-4	NA	NA
CASSDRGPNTEAFF	TGTGCCAGCAGCGACAGGGGCCCCAACACTGAAGCTTTCTTT	TRBV2	TRBJ1-1	TRBD1	few
CASSLESGDHYGYTF	TGTGCCAGCAGCTTAGAGTCAGGGGATCACTATGGCTACACCTTC	TRBV11-2	TRBJ1-2	NA	NA
CASSTSTGQGVEQYF	TGTGCCAGCAGCACCTCCACTGGACAGGGAGTGGAGCAGTACTTC	TRBV9	TRBJ2-7	TRBD1	few
CASSPTAYNEQFF	TGTGCCAGTTCCCCGACAGCCTACAATGAGCAGTTCTTC	TRBV18	TRBJ2-1	NA	NA
CASSRGGGNQPQHF	TGTGCCAGCAGTAGAGGGGGAGGGAATCAGCCCCAGCATTTT	TRBV7-2	TRBJ1-5	NA	NA
CASSLGGAAGELFF	TGCGCCAGCAGCCTCGGGGGGGCCGCCGGGGAGCTGTTTTTT	TRBV5-1	TRBJ2-2	TRBD2	once
CASRRRDPSPLHF	TGTGCCAGCAGGAGACGGGATCCGTCACCCCTCCACTTT	TRBV5-6	TRBJ1-6	NA	NA
CASSSRDSDSNQPQHF	TGTGCCAGCAGCTCCCGGGACTCTGATAGCAATCAGCCCCAGCATTTT	TRBV7-9	TRBJ1-5	NA	few
CASSINYEQYF	TGTGCCAGCAGTATCAACTACGAGCAGTACTTC	TRBV2	TRBJ2-7	NA	NA
CASSQVGGGSSYEQYF	TGCGCCAGCAGCCAAGTGGGAGGCGGAAGCTCCTACGAGCAGTACTTC	TRBV4-3	TRBJ2-7	NA	NA
CASSVAIAGFDEQFF	TGTGCCAGCAGCGTAGCCATAGCGGGGTTTGATGAGCAGTTCTTC	TRBV9	TRBJ2-1	TRBD2	NA
CASSLYGGLGGGYTF	TGCGCCAGCAGCTTGTACGGGGGGCTAGGCGGTGGCTACACCTTC	TRBV5-1	TRBJ1-2	NA	NA
CASSYTPRETQYF	TGTGCCAGCAGTTATACCCCCCGGGAGACCCAGTACTTC	TRBV27	TRBJ2-5	NA	NA
CASSEQGALGTEAFF	TGTGCCAGCAGTGAACAGGGGGCGCTTGGCACTGAAGCTTTCTTT	TRBV2	TRBJ1-1	TRBD1	once
CASRGTGVYEQYF	TGTGCCAGCAGAGGGACAGGGGTGTACGAGCAGTACTTC	TRBV25-1	TRBJ2-7	TRBD1	many
CASITSGGAYNEQFF	TGTGCCAGCATAACGAGCGGGGGGGCCTACAATGAGCAGTTCTTC	TRBV6-5	TRBJ2-1	TRBD2	NA
CASSQEGSGTYYNEQFF	TGTGCCAGCAGCCAAGAAGGAAGCGGGACATACTACAATGAGCAGTTCTTC	TRBV4-2	TRBJ2-1	NA	NA
CASKPGRAQGAHEQYF	TGTGCCAGTAAACCCGGCAGGGCCCAGGGCGCCCACGAGCAGTACTTC	TRBV19	TRBJ2-7	NA	NA
CASRNSGEKLFF	TGCGCCAGCAGGAATTCCGGTGAAAAACTGTTTTTT	TRBV10-2	TRBJ1-4	NA	NA
CACGGANNEKLFF	TGTGCCTGCGGGGGGGCTAACAATGAAAAACTGTTTTTT	TRBV6-5	TRBJ1-4	NA	NA
CASSLLAGGYEQFF	TGTGCCAGTAGCTTACTAGCGGGGGGATATGAGCAGTTCTTC	TRBV19	TRBJ2-1	TRBD2	NA
CATQAGGNQPQHF	TGTGCCACCCAGGCAGGGGGCAATCAGCCCCAGCATTTT	TRBV19	TRBJ1-5	NA	NA
CASSKGQGIGQPQHF	TGTGCCAGCTCAAAGGGACAGGGGATAGGTCAGCCCCAGCATTTT	TRBV18	TRBJ1-5	TRBD1	NA
CASSPRRGRQPQHF	TGTGCCAGCAGCCCCCGGCGAGGCCGTCAGCCCCAGCATTTT	TRBV7-8	TRBJ1-5	NA	NA
CASRPGQVNTEAFF	TGTGCCAGTAGACCAGGACAGGTGAACACTGAAGCTTTCTTT	TRBV19	TRBJ1-1	TRBD1	NA
CASSHRDSVFNTEAFF	TGTGCCAGCAGCCACCGGGACAGTGTATTTAACACTGAAGCTTTCTTT	TRBV11-3	TRBJ1-1	TRBD1	NA
CAIRAGDEKLFF	TGTGCCATCAGGGCAGGGGATGAAAAACTGTTTTTT	TRBV10-3	TRBJ1-4	NA	NA
CASSNTGPNEQFF	TGTGCCAGCAGTAACACAGGGCCCAATGAGCAGTTCTTC	TRBV25-1	TRBJ2-1	NA	NA
CASSLAGDNSPLHF	TGTGCCAGCAGCTTAGCAGGGGATAATTCACCCCTCCACTTT	TRBV7-9	TRBJ1-6	NA	NA
CASRSSYYGYTF	TGTGCCAGCAGGAGTTCTTACTATGGCTACACCTTC	TRBV28	TRBJ1-2	NA	NA
CASRDFGTSNYGYTF	TGTGCCAGCAGGGATTTCGGGACATCTAACTATGGCTACACCTTC	TRBV6-5	TRBJ1-2	NA	NA
CASSPDPGTGELFF	TGTGCCAGCAGCCCCGACCCAGGCACCGGGGAGCTGTTTTTT	TRBV7-3	TRBJ2-2	NA	NA
CASSSLQGKSEAFF	TGTGCCAGCAGCTCCCTCCAGGGAAAGAGTGAAGCTTTCTTT	TRBV6-5	TRBJ1-1	NA	NA
CASSQDLAGTYNEQFF	TGCGCCAGCAGCCAAGATTTAGCGGGCACTTACAATGAGCAGTTCTTC	TRBV4-3	TRBJ2-1	TRBD2	NA
CAISVESGGAISDTQYF	TGTGCCATCAGTGTCGAGTCCGGGGGGGCGATCTCAGATACGCAGTATTTT	TRBV10-3	TRBJ2-3	TRBD2	NA
CASDQGQGVNEQFF	TGTGCCAGCGACCAGGGACAAGGGGTGAATGAGCAGTTCTTC	TRBV7-2	TRBJ2-1	NA	NA
CASSQGRRDGYTF	TGCGCCAGCAGCCAAGGTCGCAGGGATGGCTACACCTTC	TRBV4-3	TRBJ1-2	NA	NA
CASRSTHPGQMRNTIYF	TGTGCAAGTCGCTCGACCCACCCCGGACAGATGAGAAACACCATATATTTT	TRBV12-2	TRBJ1-3	NA	NA
CASSEPRTSSYNEQFF	TGTGCCAGCAGTGAACCCCGGACTAGTTCCTACAATGAGCAGTTCTTC	TRBV6-1	TRBJ2-1	TRBD2	NA
CASSSLTERNSPLHF	TGTGCCAGCAGCTCTCTGACAGAAAGGAATTCACCCCTCCACTTT	TRBV11-2	TRBJ1-6	NA	NA
CASSPASGGQGTQYF	TGTGCCAGCTCACCAGCTAGCGGGGGACAGGGTACGCAGTATTTT	TRBV18	TRBJ2-3	NA	NA
CASSHGGEAFF	TGTGCCAGCAGCCACGGGGGTGAAGCTTTCTTT	TRBV6-6	TRBJ1-1	NA	NA
CASSFIPQVGGRVHEQYF	TGTGCCAGCAGCTTTATACCCCAAGTGGGGGGGCGAGTCCACGAGCAGTACTTC	TRBV7-3	TRBJ2-7	NA	NA
CASSLGYRVTEAFF	TGTGCCAGCAGCTTAGGGTACAGGGTCACTGAAGCTTTCTTT	TRBV11-2	TRBJ1-1	NA	NA
CASSYGQTYTEAFF	TGTGCCAGCAGTTACGGTCAGACTTACACTGAAGCTTTCTTT	TRBV6-5	TRBJ1-1	NA	NA